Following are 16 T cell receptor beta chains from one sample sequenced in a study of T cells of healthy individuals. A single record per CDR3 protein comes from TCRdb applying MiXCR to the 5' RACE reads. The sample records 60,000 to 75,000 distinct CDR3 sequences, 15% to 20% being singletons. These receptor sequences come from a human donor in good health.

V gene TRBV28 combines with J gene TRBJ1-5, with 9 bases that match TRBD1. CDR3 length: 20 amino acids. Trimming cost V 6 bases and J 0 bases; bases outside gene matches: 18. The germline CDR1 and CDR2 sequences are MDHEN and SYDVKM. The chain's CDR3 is CASRPRNGQGQGNSNQPQHF. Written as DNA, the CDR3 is TGTGCCAGCAGACCGCGGAATGGACAGGGGCAGGGAAATAGCAATCAGCCCCAGCATTTT.

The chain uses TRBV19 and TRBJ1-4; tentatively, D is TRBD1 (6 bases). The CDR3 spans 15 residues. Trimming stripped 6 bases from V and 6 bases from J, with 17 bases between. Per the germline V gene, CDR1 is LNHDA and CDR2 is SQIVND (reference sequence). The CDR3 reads CASSLGGGSYEKLFF. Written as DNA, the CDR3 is TGTGCCAGTAGCCTTGGAGGGGGGTCCTATGAAAAACTGTTTTTT. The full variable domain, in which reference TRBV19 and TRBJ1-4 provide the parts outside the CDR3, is DGGITQSPKYLFRKEGQNVTLSCEQNLNHDAMYWYRQDPGQGLRLIYYSQIVNDFQKGDIAEGYSVSREKKESFPLTVTSAQKNPTAFYLCASSLGGGSYEKLFFGSGTQLSVL.

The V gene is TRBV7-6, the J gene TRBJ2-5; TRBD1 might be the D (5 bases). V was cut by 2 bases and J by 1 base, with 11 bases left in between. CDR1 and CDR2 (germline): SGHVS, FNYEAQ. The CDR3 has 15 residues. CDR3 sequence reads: CASSLMGQAQETQYF. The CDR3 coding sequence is TGTGCCAGCAGCTTAATGGGGCAAGCCCAAGAGACCCAGTACTTC.

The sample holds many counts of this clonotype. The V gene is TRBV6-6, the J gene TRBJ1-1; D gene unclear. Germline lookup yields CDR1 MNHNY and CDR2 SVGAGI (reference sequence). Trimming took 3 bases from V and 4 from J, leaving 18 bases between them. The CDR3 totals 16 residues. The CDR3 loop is CASSYPVALTSTEAFF. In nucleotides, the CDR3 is TGTGCCAGCAGTTATCCTGTCGCCTTGACGTCCACTGAAGCTTTCTTT.

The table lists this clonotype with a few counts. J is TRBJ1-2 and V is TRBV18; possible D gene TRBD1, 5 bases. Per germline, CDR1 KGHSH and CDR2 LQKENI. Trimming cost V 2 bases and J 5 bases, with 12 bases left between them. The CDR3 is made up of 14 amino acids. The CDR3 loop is CASSPTGTEYGYTF. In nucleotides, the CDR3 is TGTGCCAGCTCACCAACCGGGACCGAGTATGGCTACACCTTC.

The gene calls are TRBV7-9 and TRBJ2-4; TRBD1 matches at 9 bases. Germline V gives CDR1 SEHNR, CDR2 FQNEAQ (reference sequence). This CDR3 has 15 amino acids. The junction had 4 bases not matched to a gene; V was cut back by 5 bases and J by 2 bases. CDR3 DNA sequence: TGTGCCAGCAGCCGAGACAGGGGGACCAAAAACATTCAGTACTTC. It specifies CASSRDRGTKNIQYF.

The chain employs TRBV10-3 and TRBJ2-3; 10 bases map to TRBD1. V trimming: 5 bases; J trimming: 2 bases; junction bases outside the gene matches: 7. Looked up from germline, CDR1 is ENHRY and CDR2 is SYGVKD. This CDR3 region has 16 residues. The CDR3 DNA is TGTGCCATCAGTTTAGCGGGACAGGGGTTCACAGATACGCAGTATTTT. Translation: CAISLAGQGFTDTQYF.

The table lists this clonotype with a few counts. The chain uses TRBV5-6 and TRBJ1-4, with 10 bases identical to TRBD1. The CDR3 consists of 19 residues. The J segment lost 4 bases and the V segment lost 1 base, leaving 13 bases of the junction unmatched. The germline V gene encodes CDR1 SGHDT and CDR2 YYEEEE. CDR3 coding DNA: TGTGCCAGCAGCTTGCACTTGGGGACAGGGGACCTCGATAATGAAAAACTGTTTTTT. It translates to CASSLHLGTGDLDNEKLFF.

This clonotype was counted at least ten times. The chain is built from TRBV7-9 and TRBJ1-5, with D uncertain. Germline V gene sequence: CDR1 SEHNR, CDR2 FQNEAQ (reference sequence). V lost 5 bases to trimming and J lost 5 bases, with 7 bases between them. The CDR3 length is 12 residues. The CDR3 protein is CASSHGDQPQHF. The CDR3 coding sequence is TGTGCCAGCAGCCATGGGGATCAGCCCCAGCATTTT.

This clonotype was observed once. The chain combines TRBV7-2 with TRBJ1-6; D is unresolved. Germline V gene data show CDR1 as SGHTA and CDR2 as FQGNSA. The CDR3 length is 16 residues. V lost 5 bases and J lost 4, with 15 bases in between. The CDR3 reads CASSHGPARYNSPLHF. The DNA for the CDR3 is TGTGCCAGCAGCCACGGACCGGCAAGATATAATTCACCCCTCCACTTT.

In DNA form, the CDR3 reads TGTGCCAGCAGCTTAATTGAGGGCCGATACAATGAGCAGTTCTTC. Amino acids: CASSLIEGRYNEQFF. The V gene is TRBV7-3, the J gene TRBJ2-1; possible D gene TRBD2, 5 bases. Looked up from germline, CDR1 is SGHTA and CDR2 is FQGTGA. The V end lost 1 base, the J end lost 4 bases, and 11 bases lay between the germline ends. This CDR3 is 15 amino acids long. Full variable domain (rest looked up from reference TRBV7-3 and TRBJ2-1): GAGVSQTPSNKVTEKGKYVELRCDPISGHTALYWYRQSLGQGPEFLIYFQGTGAADDSGLPNDRFFAVRPEGSVSTLKIQRTERGDSAVYLCASSLIEGRYNEQFFGPGTRLTVL.

DNA for the CDR3: TGTGCCTGGGAAGGAGGGGGCGGTACCGATGGCTACACCTTC. It translates to CAWEGGGGTDGYTF. The V gene is TRBV30, the J gene TRBJ1-2; 7 nucleotides align to TRBD1. CDR3 length equals 14 residues. The ends lost 5 bases at V and 6 bases at J; junction bases unmatched: 12. Germline CDR1 reads GTSNPN; CDR2 reads SVGIG (reference sequence).

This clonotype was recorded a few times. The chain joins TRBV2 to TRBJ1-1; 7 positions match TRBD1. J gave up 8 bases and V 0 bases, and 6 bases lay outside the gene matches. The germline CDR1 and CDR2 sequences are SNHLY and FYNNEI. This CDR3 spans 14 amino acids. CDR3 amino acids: CASSEAGQRTEAFF. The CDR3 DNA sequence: TGTGCCAGCAGTGAAGCGGGACAGCGCACCGAAGCTTTCTTT.

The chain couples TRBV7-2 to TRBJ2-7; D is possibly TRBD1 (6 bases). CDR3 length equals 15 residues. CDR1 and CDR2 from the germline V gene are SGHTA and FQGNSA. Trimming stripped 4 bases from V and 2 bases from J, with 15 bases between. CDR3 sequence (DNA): TGTGCCAGCAGCTCTTCCGGGACAAACGCCTACGAGCAGTACTTC. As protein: CASSSSGTNAYEQYF.

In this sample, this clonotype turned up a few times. The CDR3 nucleotides read TGTGCCAGCAGCTTGGAGCGGCGGAACACCATATATTTT. Its translation: CASSLERRNTIYF. This chain joins TRBV7-2 and TRBJ1-3; unclear D gene. V gave up 3 bases and J gave up 7 bases, with 10 bases separating them. This CDR3 contains 13 residues. Germline CDR1 SGHTA, CDR2 FQGNSA.

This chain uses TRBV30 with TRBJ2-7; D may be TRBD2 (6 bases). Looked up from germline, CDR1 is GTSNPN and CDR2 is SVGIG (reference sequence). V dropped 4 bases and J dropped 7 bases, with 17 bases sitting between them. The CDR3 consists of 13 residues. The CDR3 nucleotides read TGTGCCTGGATTCGGCGGCGGGAAGGTGAGCAGTACTTC. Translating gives CAWIRRREGEQYF.